The TCR beta chain under discussion was sequenced for a study of T cell changes during pregnancy in multiple sclerosis. The V segment lost 3 bases and the J segment 0 bases; nucleotides outside the gene matches: 5. The length of the CDR3 is 15 residues. Germline V lookup: CDR1 SGDLS, CDR2 YYNGEE. This table comes from immunoSEQ multiplex PCR, and its TCRdb copy is limited to in-frame clones, with some not included. The sample has more than 90,000 clones, about 93% seen once; the top ten hold 1.5% to 1.7%. V and J are TRBV9 and TRBJ1-2; 7 bases agree with TRBD1. This sequence was found in a female donor with multiple sclerosis, enrolled in a pregnancy study. The starting material was peripheral blood, obtained in the third trimester of pregnancy. The CDR3 DNA reads TGTGCCAGCAGCGCCGAACAGGGGCCTAACTATGGCTACACCTTC. Protein: CASSAEQGPNYGYTF.